This is a list of T cell receptor beta chains from one sample in a study of T cell responses to AZD1222 COVID-19 vaccine. The data were produced by immunoSEQ multiplex PCR, yet TCRdb's version contains in-frame clones alone and is incomplete. Here the sample spans 45,000 to 60,000 clones, about 85% being singletons. Material: peripheral blood, obtained on day 0 of AZD1222 vaccination. These receptor sequences come from an adult in good health. The CDR3 runs from the conserved cysteine through the conserved F or W. Fields, in order: V gene, J gene, CDR3 protein.

TRBV19	TRBJ2-7	CASSPQPRLTSYEQYF
TRBV30	TRBJ2-7	CAWGLGRYEQYF
TRBV7-2	TRBJ2-7	CASSISQVPYEQYF
TRBV6-1	TRBJ1-2	CASSESWGGGANYGYTF
TRBV6-5	TRBJ1-2	CASSRTTGSAYGYTF
TRBV2	TRBJ1-1	CASSEQPMNTEAFF
TRBV27	TRBJ2-7	CASSPGRAYEQYF
TRBV19	TRBJ2-2	CASSHRESTGELFF
TRBV7-6	TRBJ2-2	CASSSFEGAGELFF
TRBV5-1	TRBJ2-5	CASSFRPPKGPRVQETQYF
TRBV19	TRBJ2-3	CASSFGTSGGAYTQYF
TRBV24-1	TRBJ1-2	CATSDSVRDYGYTF
TRBV30	TRBJ1-1	CAWSWPPNTEAFF
TRBV19	TRBJ2-3	CASTSLPYTDTQYF
TRBV19	TRBJ2-1	CASSDRVLGNEQFF
TRBV9	TRBJ2-7	CASSVDEAYEQYF
TRBV24-1	TRBJ2-1	CATSDPGQGSPNEQFF
TRBV19	TRBJ1-2	CASRQGGGWSYGYTF
TRBV12-3/TRBV12-4	TRBJ1-1	CASSFLANTEAFF
TRBV2	TRBJ1-3	CASSERGASGNTIYF